These 20 T cell receptor beta chains were sequenced from one sample in a study of blood T cell repertoires in COVID-19. TCRdb's table, derived via immunoSEQ multiplex PCR, lists solely in-frame clones and lacks some. The sample carries about 220,000 clones, roughly four fifths recorded once. Input material: peripheral blood. These receptors all stem from a woman in her seventies with acute or convalescent COVID-19.

V gene TRBV30 combines with J gene TRBJ2-1; the match to TRBD1 covers 7 bases. V lost 8 bases to trimming and J lost 1 base; unmatched junction nucleotides: 8. CDR1 GTSNPN and CDR2 SVGIG come from the germline V gene (reference sequence). The CDR3 contains 14 residues. Here the CDR3 DNA reads TGTGCCGGGGAACCGGGACAGTCCTACAATGAGCAGTTCTTC. Protein product: CAGEPGQSYNEQFF.

The chain is built from TRBV6-5 and TRBJ2-1; D perhaps matches TRBD1 (6 bases). Germline CDR1 reads MNHEY; CDR2 reads SVGAGI. CDR3 length: 15 residues. Trimming took 4 bases from V and 0 from J, leaving 10 bases between them. In DNA, the CDR3 is TGTGCCAGCAGTTTCTCGGACAGCTCCTACAATGAGCAGTTCTTC. It is translated as CASSFSDSSYNEQFF.

In DNA, the CDR3 is TGTGCCAGCAGTTACTGGGGACAGAGCTACACCTTC. Translation gives CASSYWGQSYTF. V and J are TRBV6-5 and TRBJ1-2; 7 nucleotides agree with TRBD1. The CDR3 extends over 12 amino acids. In germline, CDR1 is MNHEY, CDR2 SVGAGI. After removal of 1 base from V and 9 bases from J, the junction contained 2 bases not matched to a gene.

The V call is TRBV6-6, the J call TRBJ1-1, with 7 bases fitting TRBD1. This CDR3 region has 14 residues. With V trimmed by 7 bases and J by 2 bases, 7 bases remained unmatched. Germline-derived CDR1 and CDR2 are MNHNY and SVGAGI (reference sequence). The CDR3 spells CASNVGTVNTEAFF. The CDR3 DNA reads as TGTGCCAGCAACGTCGGGACAGTAAACACTGAAGCTTTCTTT.

The chain carries TRBV20-1 and TRBJ1-2, with D possibly being TRBD1 (6 bases). Germline CDR1 DFQATT, CDR2 SNEGSKA (reference sequence). V lost 5 bases and J 8 bases, leaving 12 bases between the germline ends. CDR3 length equals 11 residues. CDR3 in amino acids: CSAFAQGGYTF. In DNA, the CDR3 is TGCAGTGCTTTTGCCCAGGGGGGCTACACCTTC.

The chain carries TRBV12-3 or TRBV12-4 and TRBJ2-3; the D is unclear. The germline V and J ends were trimmed by 3 bases and 7 bases, with 11 bases remaining between them. This CDR3 has 13 amino acids. This CDR3 reads CASSLALQNTQYF. CDR3 in DNA: TGTGCCAGCAGTTTGGCCCTACAGAATACGCAGTATTTT.

The chain is built from TRBV6-5 and TRBJ1-3; no clear D. Per the germline V gene, CDR1 is MNHEY and CDR2 is SVGAGI. There are 12 residues in the CDR3. Trimming cost V 7 bases and J 1 base, with 5 bases left between them. Here the CDR3 reads CASTGSGNTIYF. CDR3 DNA: TGTGCCAGCACGGGTTCTGGAAACACCATATATTTT.

The chain joins TRBV5-1 to TRBJ1-3; possibly TRBD1 for D (5 bases). The ends were cut back, 3 bases at V and 0 bases at J, with 13 bases in the middle. Germline CDR1 reads SGHRS; CDR2 reads YFSETQ. The CDR3 runs to 16 residues. The CDR3 sequence: CASSYRQLSSGNTIYF. The CDR3 DNA reads TGCGCCAGCAGCTATCGACAGTTGAGCTCTGGAAACACCATATATTTT.

This clone was counted only a few times. The V and J genes are TRBV29-1 and TRBJ2-3; 8 positions match TRBD2. CDR3 length: 14 amino acids. CDR1 is SQVTM, CDR2 ANQGSEA, per germline. V gave up 4 bases and J gave up 6 bases; unmatched junction bases: 9. CDR3 sequence (DNA): TGCAGCGTTGTGACTAGCGCCATAGGGGATACGCAGTATTTT. Amino acid sequence: CSVVTSAIGDTQYF.

V is TRBV3-1 (or the pseudogene TRBV3-2) and J is TRBJ2-3, with 9 positions matching TRBD2. After removal of 3 bases from V and 1 base from J, the junction contained 11 bases not matched to a gene. The CDR3 totals 18 residues. From germline, CDR1 is LGHDT and CDR2 YNNKEL (reference sequence). The CDR3 bases are TGTGCCAGCAGCCAGGAAACCCTAGCGGGGAACCGCACAGATACGCAGTATTTT. It encodes CASSQETLAGNRTDTQYF.

This chain links TRBV6-2 or TRBV6-3 with TRBJ1-6; unclear D gene. V was pared by 0 bases and J by 13 bases, with 7 bases between. Germline lookup yields CDR1 MNHEY and CDR2 SVGEGT. The CDR3 consists of 12 residues. CDR3 coding DNA: TGTGCCAGCAGTTACTCTTCGGGTCCCCTCCACTTT. Protein sequence: CASSYSSGPLHF.

CDR3 sequence (DNA): TGTGCCAGCAGCTTGGTCGGGCGGGGGAGCACAGATACGCAGTATTTT. Protein: CASSLVGRGSTDTQYF. The chain joins TRBV5-4 to TRBJ2-3; TRBD2 matches at 7 bases. With V trimmed by 0 bases and J by 0 bases, 4 bases remained unmatched. Germline CDR1 and CDR2: SGHNT and YYREEE (reference sequence). The CDR3 length is 16 residues.

V and J are TRBV9 and TRBJ1-3, with 7 bases that match TRBD1. CDR3 length equals 18 residues. J gave up 0 bases and V 0 bases, and 9 bases lay outside the gene matches. The germline V gene has CDR1 SGDLS and CDR2 YYNGEE. CDR3 in amino acids: CASSVEWDSFVSGNTIYF. In DNA form, the CDR3 reads TGTGCCAGCAGCGTAGAGTGGGACAGCTTCGTCTCTGGAAACACCATATATTTT. The full variable domain, completed using reference TRBV9 and TRBJ1-3, is DSGVTQTPKHLITATGQRVTLRCSPRSGDLSVYWYQQSLDQGLQFLIQYYNGEERAKGNILERFSAQQFPDLHSELNLSSLELGDSALYFCASSVEWDSFVSGNTIYFGEGSWLTVV.

This chain uses TRBV3-1 (or the pseudogene TRBV3-2) with TRBJ2-7, with D perhaps TRBD2 (7 bases). The CDR3 has 15 amino acids. Germline values: CDR1 LGHDT, CDR2 YNNKEL (reference sequence). Trimming shortened V by 1 base and J by 2 bases, and 12 bases separated the two germline ends. CDR3 nucleotides: TGTGCCAGCAGCCAAGGGGGGGGGCGCCCCTACGAGCAGTACTTC. Its translation is CASSQGGGRPYEQYF.

The chain recombines TRBV5-1 with TRBJ1-1; maybe TRBD1 (6 bases). Germline V gene data show CDR1 as SGHRS and CDR2 as YFSETQ. CDR3 length equals 13 residues. With 5 bases removed from V and 3 bases from J, the gap between germline ends came to 11 bases. DNA for the CDR3: TGCGCCAGCAGGCCACAGGGTTACACTGAAGCTTTCTTT. Protein product: CASRPQGYTEAFF.

This clone was seen more than once but under ten times. DNA of the CDR3: TGTGCCAGCAGTTACCACAGGGAGCAAAATTCACCCCTCCACTTT. Translated, it gives CASSYHREQNSPLHF. V gene TRBV6-5 combines with J gene TRBJ1-6, with D possibly matching TRBD1 (6 bases). CDR1 MNHEY and CDR2 SVGAGI come from the germline V gene. Between the trimmed V and J ends, which lost 2 bases and 7 bases, there was a span of 12 bases. The CDR3 consists of 15 residues.

The J gene is TRBJ2-6, the V gene TRBV28; no clear D. Deletions cut 8 bases from V and 1 base from J, with 6 bases between. CDR3 length equals 13 residues. Per the germline V gene, CDR1 is MDHEN and CDR2 is SYDVKM. In nucleotides, the CDR3 is TGTGCCAGCCGAGCGTCTGGGGCCAACGTCCTGACTTTC. Protein sequence: CASRASGANVLTF. Full variable domain (outside the CDR3, taken from reference TRBV28 and TRBJ2-6): DVKVTQSSRYLVKRTGEKVFLECVQDMDHENMFWYRQDPGLGLRLIYFSYDVKMKEKGDIPEGYSVSREKKERFSLILESASTNQTSMYLCASRASGANVLTFGAGSRLTVL.

The CDR3 region has the DNA TGTGCCAGTAGTGGATTGGGACTAGCGGGGGGCACAGATACGCAGTATTTT. Translated: CASSGLGLAGGTDTQYF. This chain uses TRBV19 with TRBJ2-3, with 14 positions matching TRBD2. The junction had 5 bases not matched to a gene; V was cut back by 5 bases and J by 1 base. The CDR3 length is 17 residues. Germline V gene sequence: CDR1 LNHDA, CDR2 SQIVND (reference sequence).

V and J are TRBV2 and TRBJ1-5, with 8 positions matching TRBD1. J was trimmed by 0 bases and V by 9 bases; bases with no gene match: 10. The CDR3 extends over 16 amino acids. Per germline, CDR1 SNHLY and CDR2 FYNNEI. The CDR3 sequence is CASQQGATFSNQPQHF. In DNA, the CDR3 is TGTGCCAGTCAGCAGGGGGCTACTTTTAGCAATCAGCCCCAGCATTTT.

This clone came up once. The same CDR3 is also encoded by other DNA sequences in this sample. The chain couples TRBV28 to TRBJ1-2; 10 bases are a match to TRBD1. V dropped 2 bases and J dropped 3; count of bases not matched to a gene: 0. CDR1 and CDR2 from the germline V gene are MDHEN and SYDVKM. The CDR3 runs 14 residues. The CDR3 bases are TGTGCCAGCAGTTTAGGGACAGGGGACTATGGCTACACCTTC. Its translation is CASSLGTGDYGYTF.